The sequence of this T cell receptor (beta chain) was determined in a study of graft-versus-host responses after intestinal transplantation. The study's findings and limits: GvH clones were identified in recipient marrow, with some first appearing in ileum or blood. Maximum circulating GvH clone levels tracked with early post-transplant HvG decreases.

The CDR3 runs 13 residues. V was shortened by 4 bases and J by 8 bases, with 15 bases between the two germline ends. Germline CDR1 SGHRS, CDR2 YFSETQ. On this clone: The antigen remains undetermined.

Libraries were prepared by immunoSEQ multiplex PCR; TCRdb keeps only in-frame clonotypes and omits some of them. The table includes about 97,000 clones, 80% to 95% detected once. The chain uses TRBV5-1 and TRBJ1-2; the D gene is possibly TRBD1 (5 bases). This clonotype was sampled from a human patient who received an intestinal transplant, so some T cells may come from the graft donor. The material sequenced was PBMCs, taken about 440 days after intestinal transplant. The CDR3 nucleotides read TGCGCCAGCAGCCCGGACGACAGTAAGGGCTACACCTTC. Its translation: CASSPDDSKGYTF.